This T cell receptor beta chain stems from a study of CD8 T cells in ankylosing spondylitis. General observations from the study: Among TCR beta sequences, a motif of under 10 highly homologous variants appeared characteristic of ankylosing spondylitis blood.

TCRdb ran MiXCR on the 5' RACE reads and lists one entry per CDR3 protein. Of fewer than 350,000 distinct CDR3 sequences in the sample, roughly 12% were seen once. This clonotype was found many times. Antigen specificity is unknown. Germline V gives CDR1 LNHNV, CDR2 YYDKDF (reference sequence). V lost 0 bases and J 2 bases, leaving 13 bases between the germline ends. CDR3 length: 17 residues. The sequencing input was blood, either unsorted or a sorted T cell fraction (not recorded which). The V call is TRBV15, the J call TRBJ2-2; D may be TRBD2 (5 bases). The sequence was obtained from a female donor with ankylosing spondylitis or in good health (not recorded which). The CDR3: CATSREHGLRNTGELFF. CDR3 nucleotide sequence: TGTGCCACCAGCAGAGAGCACGGACTGAGAAACACCGGGGAGCTGTTTTTT. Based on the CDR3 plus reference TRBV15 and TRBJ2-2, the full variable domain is DAMVIQNPRYQVTQFGKPVTLSCSQTLNHNVMYWYQQKSSQAPKLLFHYYDKDFNNEADTPDNFQSRRPNTSFCFLDIRSPGLGDTAMYLCATSREHGLRNTGELFFGEGSRLTVL.